The clone carrying this TCR beta chain was picked up one time. Its cognate antigen is unknown. Only in-frame clones appear in the TCRdb table, and some are missing; sequencing was by immunoSEQ multiplex PCR. The table lists tens of thousands of clones, roughly 96% of them singletons. The entry originates in a study of cytomegalovirus exposure and HLA in healthy donors. Study observations and caveats: The study recorded over 150 TCR beta chains that were cytomegalovirus-associated. Rare TCR sequences dominated, though some public TCRs recurred in many donors. In vitro experiments confirmed that three CMV-associated chains were specific for CMV antigens. Published work reported that the classifier diagnosed cytomegalovirus status with high specificity and sensitivity.

The CDR3 covers 13 residues. Germline V lookup: CDR1 MNHNS, CDR2 SASEGT. The germline V and J ends were trimmed by 5 bases and 6 bases, with 11 bases remaining between them. The genes are TRBV6-1 and TRBJ2-1, with D perhaps matching TRBD2 (5 bases). The clonotype comes from a man between 18 and 29 years old in good health and CMV-seronegative. The sequenced sample consisted of PBMCs. The DNA of the CDR3 is TGTGCCAGCAGTCTACTAGAGGTCAATGAGCAGTTCTTC. It yields the protein CASSLLEVNEQFF.